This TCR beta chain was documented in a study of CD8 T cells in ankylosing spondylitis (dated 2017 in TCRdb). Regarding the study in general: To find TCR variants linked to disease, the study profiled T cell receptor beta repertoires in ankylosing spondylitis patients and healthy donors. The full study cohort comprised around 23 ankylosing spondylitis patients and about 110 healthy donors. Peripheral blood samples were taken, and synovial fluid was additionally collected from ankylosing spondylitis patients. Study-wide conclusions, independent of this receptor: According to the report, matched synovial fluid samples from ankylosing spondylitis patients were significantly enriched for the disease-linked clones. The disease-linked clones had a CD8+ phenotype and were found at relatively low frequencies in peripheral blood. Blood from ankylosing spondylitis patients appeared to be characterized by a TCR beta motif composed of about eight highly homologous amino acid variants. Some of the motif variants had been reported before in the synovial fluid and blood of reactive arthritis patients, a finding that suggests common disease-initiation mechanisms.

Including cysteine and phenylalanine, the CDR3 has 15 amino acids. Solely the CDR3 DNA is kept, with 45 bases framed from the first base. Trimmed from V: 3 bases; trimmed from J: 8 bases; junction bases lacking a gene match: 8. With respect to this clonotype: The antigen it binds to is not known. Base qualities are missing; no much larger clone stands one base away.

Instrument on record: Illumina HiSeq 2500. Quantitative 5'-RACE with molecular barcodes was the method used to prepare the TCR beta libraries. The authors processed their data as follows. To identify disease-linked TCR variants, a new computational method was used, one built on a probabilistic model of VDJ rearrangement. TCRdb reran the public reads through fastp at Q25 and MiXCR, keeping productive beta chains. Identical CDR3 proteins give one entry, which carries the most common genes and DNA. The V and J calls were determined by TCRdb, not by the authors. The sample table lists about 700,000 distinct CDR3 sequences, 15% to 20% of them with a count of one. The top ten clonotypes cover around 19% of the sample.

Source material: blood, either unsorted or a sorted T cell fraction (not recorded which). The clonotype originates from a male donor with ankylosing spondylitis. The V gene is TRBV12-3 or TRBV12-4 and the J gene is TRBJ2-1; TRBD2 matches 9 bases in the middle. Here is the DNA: TGTGCCAGCAGTTTCCGAAGCGGGGGGAGGCATGAGCAGTTCTTC. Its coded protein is CASSFRSGGRHEQFF.